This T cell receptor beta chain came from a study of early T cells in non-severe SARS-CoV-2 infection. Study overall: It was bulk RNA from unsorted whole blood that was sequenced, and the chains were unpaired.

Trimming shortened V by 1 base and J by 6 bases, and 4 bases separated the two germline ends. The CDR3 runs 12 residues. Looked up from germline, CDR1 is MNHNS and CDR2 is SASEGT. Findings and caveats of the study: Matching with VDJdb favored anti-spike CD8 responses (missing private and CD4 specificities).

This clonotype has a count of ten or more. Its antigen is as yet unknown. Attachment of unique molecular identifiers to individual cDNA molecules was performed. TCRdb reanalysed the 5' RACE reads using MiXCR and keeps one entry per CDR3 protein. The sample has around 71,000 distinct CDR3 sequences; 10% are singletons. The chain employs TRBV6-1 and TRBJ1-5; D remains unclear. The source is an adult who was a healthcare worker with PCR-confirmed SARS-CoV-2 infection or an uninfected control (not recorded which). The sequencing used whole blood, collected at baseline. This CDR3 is CASSEGSQPQHF. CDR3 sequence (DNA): TGTGCCAGCAGTGAAGGTAGTCAGCCCCAGCATTTT.